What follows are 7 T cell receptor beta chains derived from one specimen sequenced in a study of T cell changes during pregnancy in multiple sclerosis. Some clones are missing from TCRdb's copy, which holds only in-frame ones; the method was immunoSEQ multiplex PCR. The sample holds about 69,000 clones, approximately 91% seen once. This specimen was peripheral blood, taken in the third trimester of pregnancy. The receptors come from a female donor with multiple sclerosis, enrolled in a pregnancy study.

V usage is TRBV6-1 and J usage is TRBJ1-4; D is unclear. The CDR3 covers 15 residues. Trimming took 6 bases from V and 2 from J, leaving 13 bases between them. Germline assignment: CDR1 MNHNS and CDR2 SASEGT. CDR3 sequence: CASRVSQNTNEKLFF. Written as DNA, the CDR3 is TGTGCCAGCAGAGTATCGCAGAATACTAATGAAAAACTGTTTTTT.

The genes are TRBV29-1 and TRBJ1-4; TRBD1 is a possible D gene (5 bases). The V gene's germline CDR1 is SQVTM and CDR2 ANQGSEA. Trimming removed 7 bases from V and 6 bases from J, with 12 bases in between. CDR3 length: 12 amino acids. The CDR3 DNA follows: TGCAGCGGGACGGAAGGGGATGAAAAACTGTTTTTT. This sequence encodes CSGTEGDEKLFF. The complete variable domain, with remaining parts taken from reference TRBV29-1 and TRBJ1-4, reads SAVISQKPSRDICQRGTSLTIQCQVDSQVTMMFWYRQQPGQSLTLIATANQGSEATYESGFVIDKFPISRPNLTFSTLTVSNMSPEDSSIYLCSGTEGDEKLFFGSGTQLSVL.

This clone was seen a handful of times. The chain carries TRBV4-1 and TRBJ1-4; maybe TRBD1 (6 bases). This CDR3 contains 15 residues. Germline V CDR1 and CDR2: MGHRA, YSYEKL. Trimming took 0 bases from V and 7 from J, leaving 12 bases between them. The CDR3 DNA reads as TGCGCCAGCAGCCAAGACAGGGGAGGGAGTGAAAAACTGTTTTTT. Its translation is CASSQDRGGSEKLFF.

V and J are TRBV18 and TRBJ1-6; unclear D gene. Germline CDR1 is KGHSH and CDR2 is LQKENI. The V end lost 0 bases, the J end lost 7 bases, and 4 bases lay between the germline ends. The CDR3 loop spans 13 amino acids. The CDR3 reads CASSPPLNSPLHF. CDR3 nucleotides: TGTGCCAGCTCACCACCCCTAAATTCACCCCTCCACTTT.

The chain's CDR3 is CASSGQFTDTQYF. DNA for the CDR3: TGTGCCAGCAGCGGACAGTTCACAGATACGCAGTATTTT. This chain uses TRBV6-5 with TRBJ2-3; TRBD1 is a possible D gene (6 bases). The CDR3 sequence is 13 residues long. From germline, CDR1 is MNHEY and CDR2 SVGAGI. Trimming removed 6 bases from V and 2 bases from J, with 9 bases in between.

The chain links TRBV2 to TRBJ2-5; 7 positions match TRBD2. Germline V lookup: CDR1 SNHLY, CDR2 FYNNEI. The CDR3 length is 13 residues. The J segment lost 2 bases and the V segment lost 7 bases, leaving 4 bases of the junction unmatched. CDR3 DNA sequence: TGTGCCAGCAACCGGGGGGAGCAAGAGACCCAGTACTTC. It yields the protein CASNRGEQETQYF.

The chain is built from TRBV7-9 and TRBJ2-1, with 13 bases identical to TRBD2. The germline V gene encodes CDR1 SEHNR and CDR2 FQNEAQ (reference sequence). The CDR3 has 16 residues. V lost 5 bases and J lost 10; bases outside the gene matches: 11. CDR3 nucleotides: TGTGCCAGCAGCGGTGGACTAGCGGGGGCCGTTTACGAGCAGTTCTTC. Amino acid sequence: CASSGGLAGAVYEQFF.